The 5 T cell receptor beta chains below come from one sample, sequenced in a study of response to subunit inactivated influenza vaccine. One entry per CDR3 protein, called by TCRdb with MiXCR from the RT-PCR reads. The data contain around 600,000 distinct CDR3 sequences, over 9% of them seen just once; the ten biggest clones take up roughly 11%. The same specimen was also included in a second study, on T cells expressing NK-cell markers. From that paper: As the method of synthesis, 5'RACE template switching with UMIs yielded TCR beta cDNA.

The input for sequencing was PBMCs from blood, taken on the day of vaccination. The receptors were sampled from a man aged 45 to 65 who received an inactivated influenza vaccine.

J is TRBJ2-2 and V is TRBV4-3; TRBD2 matches at 13 bases. CDR1 LGHNA and CDR2 YSLEER come from the germline V gene. The CDR3 consists of 17 residues. Losses at the gene ends were 1 base for V and 6 bases for J; bases not matched to a gene: 5. The CDR3 sequence is CASSQVTSGRWAGELFF. Here the CDR3 DNA reads TGCGCCAGCAGCCAAGTGACTAGCGGGAGGTGGGCCGGGGAGCTGTTTTTT.

The rearrangement links TRBV10-3 to TRBJ2-3; maybe TRBD2 (5 bases). V was clipped by 4 bases and J by 2 bases, with 16 bases between them. This CDR3 comprises 16 residues. Germline V CDR1 and CDR2: ENHRY, SYGVKD. The CDR3 spells CAISGFEGRATDTQYF. The CDR3 DNA sequence: TGTGCCATCAGTGGGTTTGAGGGCAGAGCCACAGATACGCAGTATTTT.

This clonotype has at least ten counts. The chain carries TRBV7-9 and TRBJ2-1; D might be TRBD1 or TRBD2, each matching 5 bases. The length of the CDR3 is 15 residues. V dropped 2 bases and J dropped 0 bases, with 8 bases sitting between them. Germline CDR1 reads SEHNR; CDR2 reads FQNEAQ (reference sequence). CDR3 residues: CASSLSGASYNEQFF. The CDR3 DNA reads TGTGCCAGCAGCTTATCCGGGGCCTCCTACAATGAGCAGTTCTTC.

This clonotype appeared a few times. The chain carries TRBV7-2 and TRBJ2-3; 7 nucleotides align to TRBD2. The CDR3 length is 15 residues. The V gene's germline CDR1 is SGHTA and CDR2 FQGNSA. V lost 1 base and J lost 5; bases outside the gene matches: 6. The CDR3 nucleotides read TGTGCCAGCAGCTTAGGGGGCGGGAGAGTAGATACGCAGTATTTT. Translating gives CASSLGGGRVDTQYF.

This chain connects TRBV6-1 to TRBJ2-3; the match to TRBD2 covers 10 bases. Trimming removed 3 bases from V and 4 bases from J; junction bases left unmatched: 10. The germline V gene has CDR1 MNHNS and CDR2 SASEGT. The CDR3 is 17 amino acids. The CDR3 DNA reads TGTGCCAGCAGTGAGTTAGTAGCGGGAGGACTAGCAGATACGCAGTATTTT. Translated: CASSELVAGGLADTQYF.